A selection of T cell receptor beta chains follows, all from one sample in a study of blood T cell repertoires in COVID-19. The protocol was immunoSEQ multiplex PCR, while the TCRdb copy is restricted to in-frame clones and leaves out a portion. There are around 130,000 clones in the sample; roughly 84% occur only once, and 12% lies in the top ten. The sequencing input was peripheral blood. The source is a woman aged 30 to 39 who had recovered from COVID-19. CDR3s include the opening cysteine and the closing phenylalanine or tryptophan. The size entry is marked missing in some rows and otherwise reads once, few, many or a size class.

abundance: NA; len: 16; v_gene: TRBV7-9; j_gene: TRBJ2-1; CDR3aa: CASSRKKDRSYNEQFF
abundance: NA; len: 14; v_gene: TRBV27; j_gene: TRBJ1-1; CDR3aa: CASRDTGGNTEAFF
abundance: NA; len: 13; v_gene: TRBV7-3; j_gene: TRBJ1-1; CDR3aa: CASSSQGAPEAFF
abundance: NA; len: 18; v_gene: TRBV15; j_gene: TRBJ2-7; CDR3aa: CATSRDLISGGPSYEQYF
abundance: NA; len: 14; v_gene: TRBV7-6; j_gene: TRBJ2-5; CDR3aa: CASSLRGRQETQYF
abundance: NA; len: 12; v_gene: TRBV6-5; j_gene: TRBJ1-2; CDR3aa: CASSYDGVGYTF
abundance: NA; len: 15; v_gene: TRBV3-1/TRBV3-2; j_gene: TRBJ2-2; CDR3aa: CASSLSGGPWGELFF
abundance: NA; len: 16; v_gene: TRBV3-1/TRBV3-2; j_gene: TRBJ2-2; CDR3aa: CASSRMTSGATGELFF
abundance: few; len: 13; v_gene: TRBV10-1; j_gene: TRBJ1-3; CDR3aa: CASKDYSGNTIYF
abundance: NA; len: 16; v_gene: TRBV15; j_gene: TRBJ2-3; CDR3aa: CATSRGSSGSTDTQYF
abundance: once; len: 13; v_gene: TRBV11-2; j_gene: TRBJ2-1; CDR3aa: CASRVTSRNEQFF
abundance: NA; len: 14; v_gene: TRBV6-5; j_gene: TRBJ2-5; CDR3aa: CASSPLTGQETQYF
abundance: NA; len: 14; v_gene: TRBV5-8; j_gene: TRBJ2-3; CDR3aa: CASKGQGRQDTQYF
abundance: NA; len: 15; v_gene: TRBV23-1; j_gene: TRBJ2-7; CDR3aa: CASSLTGTPAYEQYF
abundance: NA; len: 14; v_gene: TRBV6-5; j_gene: TRBJ1-6; CDR3aa: CASRRTERNSPLHF
abundance: NA; len: 12; v_gene: TRBV3-1/TRBV3-2; j_gene: TRBJ1-1; CDR3aa: CASHGRWTEAFF